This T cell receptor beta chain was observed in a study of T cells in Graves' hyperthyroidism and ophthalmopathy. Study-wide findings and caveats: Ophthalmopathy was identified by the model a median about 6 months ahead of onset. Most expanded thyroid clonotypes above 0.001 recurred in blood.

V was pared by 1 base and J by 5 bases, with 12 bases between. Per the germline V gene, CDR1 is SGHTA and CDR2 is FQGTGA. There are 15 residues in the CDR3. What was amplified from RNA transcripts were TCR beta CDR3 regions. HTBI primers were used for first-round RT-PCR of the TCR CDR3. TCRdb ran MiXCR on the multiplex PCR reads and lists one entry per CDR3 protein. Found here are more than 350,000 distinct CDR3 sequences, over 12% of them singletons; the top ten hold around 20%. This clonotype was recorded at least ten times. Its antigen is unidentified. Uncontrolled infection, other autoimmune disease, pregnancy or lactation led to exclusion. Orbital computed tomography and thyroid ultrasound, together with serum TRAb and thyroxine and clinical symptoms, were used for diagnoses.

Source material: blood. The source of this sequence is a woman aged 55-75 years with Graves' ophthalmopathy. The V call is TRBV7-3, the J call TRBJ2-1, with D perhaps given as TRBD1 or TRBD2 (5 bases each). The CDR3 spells CASSLMGEIHNEQFF. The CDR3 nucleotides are TGTGCCAGCAGCTTAATGGGGGAGATACACAATGAGCAGTTCTTC.